These T cell receptor beta chains were read from a single sample in a study of early T cells in non-severe SARS-CoV-2 infection. MiXCR was run by TCRdb on the 5' RACE reads, yielding one entry per CDR3 protein. The repertoire consists of around 60,000 distinct CDR3 sequences, with roughly a tenth occurring once and the leading ten covering 8.6%. The specimen was whole blood. The receptors derive from an adult who was a healthcare worker with PCR-confirmed SARS-CoV-2 infection or an uninfected control (not recorded which). Each CDR3 is given with its conserved first and last residue.

v_gene,j_gene,CDR3aa
TRBV29-1,TRBJ2-7,CSATRGDEQYF
TRBV6-1,TRBJ1-5,CASSDGVNQPQHF
TRBV18,TRBJ1-2,CASSDSGTGRGYTF
TRBV11-2,TRBJ2-3,CASRPGGSADTQYF
TRBV29-1,TRBJ2-1,CSTVAGPSYNEQFF
TRBV14,TRBJ2-7,CASSQLQGGSYEQYF
TRBV30,TRBJ1-1,CAWMLDRDSTEAFF
TRBV7-9,TRBJ2-7,CASSSPSGRNEQYF
TRBV3-1,TRBJ2-5,CASSQDFFSRSSGTFQETQYF
TRBV3-1,TRBJ1-4,CASSQAMQTGAKLFF
TRBV7-6,TRBJ2-1,CASSLAAGSSLNEQFF
TRBV18,TRBJ2-7,CASSPSTGGSYEQYF
TRBV5-1,TRBJ2-1,CASGGDGNYNEQFF
TRBV7-8,TRBJ1-1,CASSPRTGFHTEAFF
TRBV11-2,TRBJ2-1,CASNPITGSYNEQFF
TRBV7-2,TRBJ1-3,CASSLSGNSGNTIYF
TRBV6-2/TRBV6-3,TRBJ2-1,CASSYGTANNEQFF
TRBV19,TRBJ2-2,CASSMAAPPNTGELFF
TRBV20-1,TRBJ2-2,CSASPLLSEPGELFF
TRBV3-1,TRBJ2-7,CACSQGGTNYEQYF
TRBV12-3/TRBV12-4,TRBJ2-1,CASSRTSGRVRNEQFF
TRBV29-1,TRBJ2-5,CSVGVPPGMETQYF
TRBV20-1,TRBJ1-4,CSAFQTAGPTNEKLFF
TRBV7-6,TRBJ2-7,CASSFSGNYEQYF
TRBV7-7,TRBJ2-5,CASSPIIGQETQYF
TRBV3-1,TRBJ2-7,CASSQELAVSYEQYF
TRBV9,TRBJ2-2,CASSADPNTGELFF
TRBV11-3,TRBJ2-3,CASSPQGPPADTQYF
TRBV6-6,TRBJ1-2,CASSYDRTSYGYTF
TRBV4-3,TRBJ2-6,CASSQSRGEKANVLTF
TRBV20-1,TRBJ2-7,CSAPRGDGFSYEQYF
TRBV3-1,TRBJ2-5,CASSPTGVMRETQYF
TRBV18,TRBJ2-1,CASSPSGGVSYNEQFF
TRBV12-3/TRBV12-4,TRBJ2-3,CASSDRLMATSDTQYF
TRBV5-1,TRBJ1-1,CASSFHRVGTEAFF
TRBV13,TRBJ2-5,CASSSRSSEHWVQETQYF
TRBV6-2/TRBV6-3,TRBJ2-1,CASSLAGGPYNEQFF
TRBV20-1,TRBJ2-3,CSARSTSGYTDTQYF
TRBV6-6,TRBJ1-1,CASSSTPGGEAFF
TRBV6-6,TRBJ2-1,CASRWWESGYNEQFF
TRBV7-9,TRBJ1-1,CASSPPTGHGMNTEAFF
TRBV5-5,TRBJ1-3,CASSLPGVGNTIYF
TRBV20-1,TRBJ2-2,CSAPASLAGELFF
TRBV18,TRBJ2-7,CASSPSGTAFYEQYF
TRBV5-6,TRBJ2-5,CASSWDRGLGTQYF
TRBV2,TRBJ2-2,CASIKYPGELFF
TRBV7-9,TRBJ1-1,CASSFQLNTEAFF
TRBV6-2/TRBV6-3,TRBJ2-4,CASREISKNIQYF
TRBV11-2,TRBJ2-7,CASTDTSGDPTEQYF
TRBV13,TRBJ2-1,CASSPISLAGYNEQFF
TRBV9,TRBJ2-7,CASSVAPSGSAYEQYF
TRBV20-1,TRBJ1-2,CSASSGTGYGYTF
TRBV5-4,TRBJ2-1,CASSLVSNNEQFF